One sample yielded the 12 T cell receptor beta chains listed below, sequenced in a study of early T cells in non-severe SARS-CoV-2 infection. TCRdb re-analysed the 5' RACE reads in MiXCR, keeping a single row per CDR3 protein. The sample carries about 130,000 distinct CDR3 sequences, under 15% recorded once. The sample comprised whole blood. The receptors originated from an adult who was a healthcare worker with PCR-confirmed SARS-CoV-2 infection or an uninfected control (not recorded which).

CDR3 in DNA: TGTGCCAGCAGCTTTATTCAGGGTCGGGGGGTTGAAAAACTGTTTTTT. This gives the protein CASSFIQGRGVEKLFF. The gene calls are TRBV11-2 and TRBJ1-4; D perhaps matches TRBD1 (5 bases). The V end lost 3 bases, the J end lost 7 bases, and 18 bases lay between the germline ends. In germline, CDR1 is SGHAT, CDR2 FQNNGV. The CDR3 covers 16 residues.

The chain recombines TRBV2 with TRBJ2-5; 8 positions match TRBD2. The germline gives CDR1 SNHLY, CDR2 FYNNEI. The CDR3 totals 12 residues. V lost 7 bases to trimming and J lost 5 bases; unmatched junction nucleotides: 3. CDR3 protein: CASKRGQETQYF. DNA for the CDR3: TGTGCCAGCAAGCGGGGGCAGGAGACCCAGTACTTC.

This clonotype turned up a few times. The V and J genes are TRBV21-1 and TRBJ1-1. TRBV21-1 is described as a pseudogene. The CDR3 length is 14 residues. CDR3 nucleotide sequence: TGTGCCAGCAGCGATTTAGCCTCGAACACTGAAGCTTTCTTT. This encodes CASSDLASNTEAFF.

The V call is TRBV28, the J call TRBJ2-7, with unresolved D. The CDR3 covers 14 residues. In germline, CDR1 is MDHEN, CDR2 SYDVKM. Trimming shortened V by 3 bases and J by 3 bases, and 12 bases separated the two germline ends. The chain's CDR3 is CASSFSGSIYEQYF. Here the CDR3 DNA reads TGTGCCAGCAGTTTTTCTGGCAGTATCTACGAGCAGTACTTC.

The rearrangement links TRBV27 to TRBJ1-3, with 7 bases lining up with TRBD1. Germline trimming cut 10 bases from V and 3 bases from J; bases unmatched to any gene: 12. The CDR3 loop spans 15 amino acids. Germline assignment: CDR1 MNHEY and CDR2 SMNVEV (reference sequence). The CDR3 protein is CATSPGGLNGNTIYF. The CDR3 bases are TGTGCCACCAGCCCAGGGGGATTAAATGGAAACACCATATATTTT.

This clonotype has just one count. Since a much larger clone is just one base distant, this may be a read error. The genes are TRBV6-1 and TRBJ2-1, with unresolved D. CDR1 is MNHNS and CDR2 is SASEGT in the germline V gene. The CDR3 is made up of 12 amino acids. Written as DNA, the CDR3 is TGTGCCAGCAGTCCGTCTGGGAATGACCAGTTCTTC. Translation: CASSPSGNDQFF.

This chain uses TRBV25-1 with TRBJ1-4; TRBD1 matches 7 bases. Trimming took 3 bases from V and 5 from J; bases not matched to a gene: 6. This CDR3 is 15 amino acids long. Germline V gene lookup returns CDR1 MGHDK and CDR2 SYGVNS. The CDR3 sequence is CASSETGILNEKLFF. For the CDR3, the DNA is TGTGCCAGCAGTGAGACAGGGATTTTGAATGAAAAACTGTTTTTT. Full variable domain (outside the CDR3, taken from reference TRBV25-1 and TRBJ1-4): EADIYQTPRYLVIGTGKKITLECSQTMGHDKMYWYQQDPGMELHLIHYSYGVNSTEKGDLSSESTVSRIRTEHFPLTLESARPSHTSQYLCASSETGILNEKLFFGSGTQLSVL.

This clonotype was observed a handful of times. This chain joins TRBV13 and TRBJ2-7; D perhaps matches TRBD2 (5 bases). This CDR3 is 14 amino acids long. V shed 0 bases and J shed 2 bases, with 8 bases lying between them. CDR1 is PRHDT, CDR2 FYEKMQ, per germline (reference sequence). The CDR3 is CASSLGGNTYEQYF. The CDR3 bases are TGTGCCAGCAGCTTAGGCGGGAACACCTACGAGCAGTACTTC.

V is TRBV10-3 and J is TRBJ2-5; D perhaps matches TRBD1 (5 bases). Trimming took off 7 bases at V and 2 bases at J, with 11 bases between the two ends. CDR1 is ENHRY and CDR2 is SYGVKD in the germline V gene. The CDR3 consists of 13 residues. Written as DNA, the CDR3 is TGTGCCATCACCCAGACAGCACAAGAGACCCAGTACTTC. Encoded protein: CAITQTAQETQYF.

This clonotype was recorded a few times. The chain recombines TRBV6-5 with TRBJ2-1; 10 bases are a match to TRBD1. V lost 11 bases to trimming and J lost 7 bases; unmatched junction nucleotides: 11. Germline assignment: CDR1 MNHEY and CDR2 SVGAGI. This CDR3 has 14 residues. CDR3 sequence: CAASRGQGPNEQFF. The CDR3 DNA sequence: TGTGCCGCCTCTCGGGGACAGGGGCCTAATGAGCAGTTCTTC.

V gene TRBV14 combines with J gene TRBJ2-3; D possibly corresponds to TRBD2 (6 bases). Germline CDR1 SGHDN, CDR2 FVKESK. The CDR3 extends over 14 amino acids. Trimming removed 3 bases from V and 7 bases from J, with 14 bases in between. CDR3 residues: CASSQAGTLNTQYF. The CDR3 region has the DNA TGTGCCAGCAGCCAGGCGGGGACTTTAAATACGCAGTATTTT.

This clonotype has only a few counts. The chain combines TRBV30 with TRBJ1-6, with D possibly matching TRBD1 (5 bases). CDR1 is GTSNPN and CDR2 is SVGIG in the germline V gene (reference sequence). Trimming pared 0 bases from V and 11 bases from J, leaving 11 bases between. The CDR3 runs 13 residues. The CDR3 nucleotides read TGTGCCTGGAGTGTCGACAGCGGAACACCCCTCCACTTT. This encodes CAWSVDSGTPLHF. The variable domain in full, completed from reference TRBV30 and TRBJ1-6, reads SQTIHQWPATLVQPVGSPLSLECTVEGTSNPNLYWYRQAAGRGLQLLFYSVGIGQISSEVPQNLSASRPQDRQFILSSKKLLLSDSGFYLCAWSVDSGTPLHFGNGTRLTVT.